Below, one T cell receptor (beta chain) is given with its context. The entry originates in a study of blood T cell repertoires in COVID-19. Looking at the study overall: Sources were T cells, B-cell-depleted T cells, or PBMCs; the material itself was cDNA or gDNA.

Trimming left V 4 bases short and J 2 bases short, with 11 bases between. The CDR3 extends over 14 amino acids. Germline loops: CDR1 SNHLY, CDR2 FYNNEI. Data came from immunoSEQ multiplex PCR; TCRdb stores just in-frame clones and leaves some out. The sample yields 120,000 or so clones, 86% seen once. This clonotype was sampled from a man aged 35 to 55 with acute or convalescent COVID-19. The sequenced material came from peripheral blood. V gene TRBV2 combines with J gene TRBJ1-1; tentative D call: TRBD1 (6 bases). In nucleotides, the CDR3 is TGTGCCAGCAGTGTCGACAGGCGCAACACTGAAGCTTTCTTT. Protein sequence: CASSVDRRNTEAFF.